Listed below are T cell receptor beta chains from one sample, sequenced in a study of CD8 T cells in Susac syndrome. TCRdb re-derived calls from the immunoSEQ multiplex PCR reads in MiXCR, one entry per CDR3 protein. The table has about 71,000 distinct CDR3 sequences, 93% seen once. The specimen was CD4+ T cells from PBMCs. The receptor set was obtained from a human donor with Susac syndrome. Both conserved end residues are part of each CDR3. A D gene is named only where the DNA matches it firmly. Some rows have no size entry. The others give once, few or many, or a class for an expanded clone.

D,J,size,V,DNA,CDR3
NA,TRBJ2-3,NA,TRBV5-1,TGCGCCAGCAGCATCACAGATACGCAGTATTTT,CASSITDTQYF
TRBD1,TRBJ2-3,few,TRBV19,TGTGCCAGTAGTTTCGGACAGGGCAGAGATACGCAGTATTTT,CASSFGQGRDTQYF
NA,TRBJ2-3,once,TRBV2,TGTGCCAGCAGTGTACAGAAAGGCACAGATACGCAGTATTTT,CASSVQKGTDTQYF
NA,TRBJ2-3,NA,TRBV5-1,TGCGCCAGCAGCTTGGTAGGTCGGAAAGAGCTGTCCAGGACAGATACGCAGTATTTT,CASSLVGRKELSRTDTQYF
NA,TRBJ1-2,NA,TRBV30,TGTGCCTGGAGTGTAGCACAGCATAGCTACACCTTC,CAWSVAQHSYTF
NA,TRBJ2-3,NA,TRBV3-1,TGTGCCAGCAGCCCTCAGGGGGGGTCTCTCACAGATACGCAGTATTTT,CASSPQGGSLTDTQYF
NA,TRBJ2-7,NA,TRBV10-3,TGTGCCATCAGTGAGAAACGGGAGAAGCAGTACTTC,CAISEKREKQYF
NA,TRBJ2-4,NA,TRBV19,TGTGCCAGTAGTACAGGGAGACTAGCCAAAAACATTCAGTACTTC,CASSTGRLAKNIQYF
NA,TRBJ2-7,once,TRBV23-1,TGCGCCAGCAGTCAATTCGGGACAACTAGAGAGCAGTACTTC,CASSQFGTTREQYF
TRBD1,TRBJ1-1,NA,TRBV7-2,TGTGCCAGCAGCTTAGGGGGGACAGTTCGTGGGAACACTGAAGCTTTCTTT,CASSLGGTVRGNTEAFF
TRBD1,TRBJ1-1,NA,TRBV28,TGTGCCAGCAGACCTGGGACAGGGATGAACACTGAAGCTTTCTTT,CASRPGTGMNTEAFF
NA,TRBJ2-3,once,TRBV30,TGTGCCTGGAGTGTAGTCAGGACAGTGGCCACAGATACGCAGTATTTT,CAWSVVRTVATDTQYF
NA,TRBJ1-1,NA,TRBV30,TGTGCCTGGAAAGGACGGCCCGGGGGGAACACTGAAGCTTTCTTT,CAWKGRPGGNTEAFF
NA,TRBJ2-3,NA,TRBV6-5,TGTGCCAGCAGTCTTAGTGGGACCACAGATACGCAGTATTTT,CASSLSGTTDTQYF
TRBD1,TRBJ1-2,NA,TRBV29-1,TGCAGCGTTCTGACAGGGGGCGCGTCCGGCTACACCTTC,CSVLTGGASGYTF
NA,TRBJ2-4,NA,TRBV30,TGTGCCTGGAGTGTACAGGACACTATAGCCAAAAACATTCAGTACTTC,CAWSVQDTIAKNIQYF
NA,TRBJ1-1,NA,TRBV6-2/TRBV6-3,TGTGCCAGCAGTTACTCGCCCTTAGGCACTGAAGCTTTCTTT,CASSYSPLGTEAFF
NA,TRBJ2-3,NA,TRBV6-1,TGTGCCAGCAGTGAATGGGGGCTGGTTGATACGCAGTATTTT,CASSEWGLVDTQYF
NA,TRBJ1-2,NA,TRBV19,TGTGCCAGTAGTCCGACACCAAGAGAGATTGGCTACACCTTC,CASSPTPREIGYTF
NA,TRBJ1-2,NA,TRBV5-6,TGTGCCAGCAGCTTCGACAGACCCAACTATGGCTACACCTTC,CASSFDRPNYGYTF
NA,TRBJ1-6,NA,TRBV10-3,TGTGCCACCTCGGACAAGATGTTACCCCTCCACTTT,CATSDKMLPLHF
TRBD1,TRBJ2-7,NA,TRBV7-9,TGTGCCAGCAGCTCCGGGACAGTCTCCTACGAGCAGTACTTC,CASSSGTVSYEQYF
NA,TRBJ2-1,NA,TRBV19,TGTGCCAGTAGTATAGGCCGGCCCAGGGGAGGGGACAATGAGCAGTTCTTC,CASSIGRPRGGDNEQFF
TRBD2,TRBJ2-1,NA,TRBV20-1,TGCAGTGCTAGGCCGGAAGCGGGGGACTACAATGAGCAGTTCTTC,CSARPEAGDYNEQFF
NA,TRBJ2-3,NA,TRBV7-7,TGTGCTAGCAGCTTAGCTAGTCTGACAGATACGCAGTATTTT,CASSLASLTDTQYF
NA,TRBJ2-1,NA,TRBV6-5,TGTGCCAGCAGTCGGGGGGCTAGGGAGCAGTTCTTC,CASSRGAREQFF
TRBD1,TRBJ2-7,NA,TRBV6-2/TRBV6-3,TGTGCCAGCAGTTACTCGAGCAGGGGGCTGGGCGAGCAGTACTTC,CASSYSSRGLGEQYF
TRBD1,TRBJ1-1,once,TRBV7-9,TGTGCCAGCATTGATTACAGAGGGGGCTGGACTGAAGCTTTCTTT,CASIDYRGGWTEAFF
NA,TRBJ1-2,NA,TRBV20-1,TGCAGTGCTAGAGATACGGCAGGGCCATATGGCTACACCTTC,CSARDTAGPYGYTF
NA,TRBJ2-3,few,TRBV10-3,TGTGCCATCAAGGGAGCTTTTAGCACAGATACGCAGTATTTT,CAIKGAFSTDTQYF
NA,TRBJ2-7,NA,TRBV3-1,TGTGCCAGCAGCCAGATTCACCTCTCTCGCCCGCTGTTATACGAGCAGTACTTC,CASSQIHLSRPLLYEQYF
NA,TRBJ2-1,NA,TRBV18,TGTGCCAGCTCACCTTTAGAGGCGCAAGAGCAGTTCTTC,CASSPLEAQEQFF
NA,TRBJ2-7,NA,TRBV6-5,TGTGCCAGCAGTAACCAGGGGTCCTACGAGCAGTACTTC,CASSNQGSYEQYF
TRBD1,TRBJ2-2,NA,TRBV28,TGTGCCAGCAGTTTTGCAGGGGGTTACGGGGACACCGGGGAGCTGTTTTTT,CASSFAGGYGDTGELFF
NA,TRBJ1-5,NA,TRBV24-1,TGTGCCACCAGTCGGGGGGGGCCGGGCAATCAGCCCCAGCATTTT,CATSRGGPGNQPQHF
NA,TRBJ1-1,NA,TRBV20-1,TGCAGTGCTAGACCGCCTATGAACACTGAAGCTTTCTTT,CSARPPMNTEAFF
NA,TRBJ1-5,few,TRBV7-2,TGTGCCAGCAGCTTAGGACAGGGCAATCAGCCCCAGCATTTT,CASSLGQGNQPQHF
NA,TRBJ1-1,NA,TRBV5-6,TGTGCCAGCAGCCCCGGACAGAACACTGAAGCTTTCTTT,CASSPGQNTEAFF
NA,TRBJ2-2,NA,TRBV4-2,TGTGCCAGCAGCCAAGTTCCGGGGTTGGCCGGGGAGCTGTTTTTT,CASSQVPGLAGELFF
NA,TRBJ1-4,NA,TRBV20-1,TGCAGTGCTAGACGGGGATCTAATGAAAAACTGTTTTTT,CSARRGSNEKLFF
NA,TRBJ1-3,NA,TRBV18,TGTGCCAGCTCATGGGACACCGCGTCTGAAAACACCATATATTTT,CASSWDTASENTIYF
TRBD1,TRBJ1-1,NA,TRBV11-3,TGTGCCAGCAGCCCAAAGACGGGACAGGCGGGGAACACTGAAGCTTTCTTT,CASSPKTGQAGNTEAFF
NA,TRBJ2-7,NA,TRBV10-3,TGTGCCATCAGTGGCTACCCCCGGGACCCCTACGAGCAGTACTTC,CAISGYPRDPYEQYF
NA,TRBJ1-1,NA,TRBV2,TGTGCCAGCAGTGGTTTTGGGTCGTACACTGAAGCTTTCTTT,CASSGFGSYTEAFF
TRBD1,TRBJ1-2,NA,TRBV4-2,TGTGCCAGCAGCCAAGCACAGGGGGCAGCTAACTATGGCTACACCTTC,CASSQAQGAANYGYTF
NA,TRBJ1-6,NA,TRBV7-2,TGTGCCAGCACCGGACAGAATAATTCACCCCTCCACTTT,CASTGQNNSPLHF
NA,TRBJ1-6,NA,TRBV20-1,TGCAGTGCTAGAGGGGGGACCGTTGGTTCACCCCTCCACTTT,CSARGGTVGSPLHF
TRBD2,TRBJ2-1,NA,TRBV7-8,TGTGCCAGCAGCTTAGAGGGCCCCCTTCTAGCGGGGGACCACAATGAGCAGTTCTTC,CASSLEGPLLAGDHNEQFF
TRBD1,TRBJ2-3,NA,TRBV29-1,TGCAGCGCTAGACAGGGCGGAACAGATACGCAGTATTTT,CSARQGGTDTQYF
NA,TRBJ2-3,NA,TRBV24-1,TGTGCCACCAGTGAGATATGGACAGATACGCAGTATTTT,CATSEIWTDTQYF
NA,TRBJ2-7,NA,TRBV7-2,TGTGCCAGCAGCTTAACGGCGCAAGAAACATACGAGCAGTACTTC,CASSLTAQETYEQYF
NA,TRBJ1-1,NA,TRBV29-1,TGCAGCGTTGAAGACCCCCGGAGCACTGAAGCTTTCTTT,CSVEDPRSTEAFF
NA,TRBJ2-3,NA,TRBV20-1,TGCAGTGCTAGTGTAGCGCGTAGCACAGATACGCAGTATTTT,CSASVARSTDTQYF